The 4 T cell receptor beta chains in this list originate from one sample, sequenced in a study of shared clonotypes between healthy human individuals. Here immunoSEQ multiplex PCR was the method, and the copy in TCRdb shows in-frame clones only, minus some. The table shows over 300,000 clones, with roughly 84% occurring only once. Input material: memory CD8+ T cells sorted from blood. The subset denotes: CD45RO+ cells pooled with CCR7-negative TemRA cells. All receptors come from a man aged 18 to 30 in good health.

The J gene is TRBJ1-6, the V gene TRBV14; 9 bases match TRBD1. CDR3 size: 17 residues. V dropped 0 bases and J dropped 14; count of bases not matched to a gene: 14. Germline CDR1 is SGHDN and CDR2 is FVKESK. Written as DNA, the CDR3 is TGTGCCAGCAGCCAAGATCGACAGGGGGACCTTCGAGTATCCCTCCACTTT. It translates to CASSQDRQGDLRVSLHF.

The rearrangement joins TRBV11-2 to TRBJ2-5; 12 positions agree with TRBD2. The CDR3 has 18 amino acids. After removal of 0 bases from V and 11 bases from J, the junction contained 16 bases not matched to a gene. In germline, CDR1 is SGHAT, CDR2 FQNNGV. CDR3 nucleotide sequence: TGTGCCAGCAGCTTAGATCTCTCCCCCGGGGCTAGCGGGGGGGGACAGTACTTC. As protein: CASSLDLSPGASGGGQYF.

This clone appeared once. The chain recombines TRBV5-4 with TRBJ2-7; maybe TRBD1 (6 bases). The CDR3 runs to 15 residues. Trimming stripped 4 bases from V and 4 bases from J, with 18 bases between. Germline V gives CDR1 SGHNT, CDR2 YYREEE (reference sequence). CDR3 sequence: CASSIDRRSGYEQYF. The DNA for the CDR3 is TGTGCCAGCAGCATCGACAGGAGGTCTGGTTACGAGCAGTACTTC.

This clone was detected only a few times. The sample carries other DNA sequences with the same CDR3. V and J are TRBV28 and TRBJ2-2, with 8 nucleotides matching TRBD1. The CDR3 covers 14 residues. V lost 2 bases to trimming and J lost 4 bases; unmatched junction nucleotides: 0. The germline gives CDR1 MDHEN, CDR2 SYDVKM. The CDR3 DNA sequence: TGTGCCAGCAGTTTAACAGGGGGCACCGGGGAGCTGTTTTTT. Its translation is CASSLTGGTGELFF.